The clone carrying this T cell receptor beta chain appeared a few times. RNA transcripts served as the template for amplifying TCR beta CDR3 regions. In the first-round RT-PCR of the TCR CDR3, the HTBI primer set was used. TCRdb called the multiplex PCR reads again in MiXCR, with one record for every CDR3 protein. The sample contains roughly 380,000 distinct CDR3 sequences, roughly 14% of which appear only once. The entry originates in a study of T cells in Graves' hyperthyroidism and ophthalmopathy. Deletions cut 5 bases from V and 5 bases from J, with 12 bases between. There are 13 residues in the CDR3.

The genes are TRBV12-3 or TRBV12-4 and TRBJ2-5, with D possibly being TRBD2 (6 bases). This clonotype originated in a woman aged 55-70 years with Graves' hyperthyroidism. Sequenced sample: blood. The CDR3 here is CASSPRLDETQYF. Written as DNA, the CDR3 is TGTGCCAGCAGTCCTAGACTAGATGAGACCCAGTACTTC.